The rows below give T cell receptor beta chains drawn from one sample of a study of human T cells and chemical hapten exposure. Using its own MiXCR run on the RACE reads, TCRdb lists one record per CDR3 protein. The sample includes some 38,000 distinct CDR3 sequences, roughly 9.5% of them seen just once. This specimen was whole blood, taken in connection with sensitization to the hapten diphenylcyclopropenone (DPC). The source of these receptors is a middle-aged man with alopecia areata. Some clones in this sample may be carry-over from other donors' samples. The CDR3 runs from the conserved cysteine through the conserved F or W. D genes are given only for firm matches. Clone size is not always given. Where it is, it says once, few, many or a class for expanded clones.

cdr3_aa: CASRTGSGENTEAFF
cdr3_nt: TGCGCCAGCAGGACAGGGTCCGGCGAGAACACTGAAGCTTTCTTT
j_call: TRBJ1-1
clone_size: -
d_call: TRBD1
v_call: TRBV5-1

cdr3_aa: CASSLVGATDTQYF
cdr3_nt: TGCGCCAGCAGCTTGGTGGGAGCCACAGATACGCAGTATTTT
j_call: TRBJ2-3
clone_size: many
d_call: -
v_call: TRBV5-1

cdr3_aa: CASSLGGVQETQYF
cdr3_nt: TGTGCCAGCAGCCTAGGAGGGGTCCAAGAGACCCAGTACTTC
j_call: TRBJ2-5
clone_size: many
d_call: -
v_call: TRBV7-9

cdr3_aa: CASSFQQATNTEAFF
cdr3_nt: TGTGCCAGCAGCTTCCAACAGGCGACGAACACTGAAGCTTTCTTT
j_call: TRBJ1-1
clone_size: -
d_call: -
v_call: TRBV7-2

cdr3_aa: CASSYGGQGAKNIQYF
cdr3_nt: TGTGCCAGCAGTTACGGGGGACAGGGAGCCAAAAACATTCAGTACTTC
j_call: TRBJ2-4
clone_size: -
d_call: TRBD1
v_call: TRBV6-2/TRBV6-3

cdr3_aa: CASSSGLVYEQFF
cdr3_nt: TGTGCCAGCAGTTCGGGACTAGTCTATGAGCAGTTCTTC
j_call: TRBJ2-1
clone_size: few
d_call: TRBD2
v_call: TRBV27

cdr3_aa: CASSQGRVSYEQYF
cdr3_nt: TGTGCCAGTAGCCAGGGCAGGGTCTCCTACGAGCAGTACTTC
j_call: TRBJ2-7
clone_size: many
d_call: -
v_call: TRBV19

cdr3_aa: CASSSMTSGSYNEQFF
cdr3_nt: TGTGCCAGCAGTTCCATGACTAGCGGGAGTTACAATGAGCAGTTCTTC
j_call: TRBJ2-1
clone_size: many
d_call: TRBD2
v_call: TRBV28

cdr3_aa: CASREGQGGPYEQYF
cdr3_nt: TGCGCCAGCAGGGAGGGACAGGGGGGCCCCTACGAGCAGTACTTC
j_call: TRBJ2-7
clone_size: -
d_call: TRBD1
v_call: TRBV10-2

cdr3_aa: CASRGGGLAGRINEQFF
cdr3_nt: TGTGCCAGCAGAGGGGGAGGGCTAGCGGGGAGGATCAATGAGCAGTTCTTC
j_call: TRBJ2-1
clone_size: many
d_call: TRBD2
v_call: TRBV28

cdr3_aa: CASSLTGRRTGELFF
cdr3_nt: TGTGCCAGCAGCTTAACCGGGAGAAGGACCGGGGAGCTGTTTTTT
j_call: TRBJ2-2
clone_size: many
d_call: -
v_call: TRBV11-2

cdr3_aa: CASSQASGGANEQFF
cdr3_nt: TGTGCCAGCAGCCAAGCGAGCGGGGGTGCCAATGAGCAGTTCTTC
j_call: TRBJ2-1
clone_size: many
d_call: TRBD2
v_call: TRBV3-1

cdr3_aa: CSARDRSGGVEFF
cdr3_nt: TGCAGTGCTAGAGACCGGAGCGGTGGAGTGGAGTTCTTC
j_call: TRBJ2-1
clone_size: few
d_call: -
v_call: TRBV20-1

cdr3_aa: CSTPGETQYF
cdr3_nt: TGCAGTACCCCGGGGGAGACCCAGTACTTC
j_call: TRBJ2-5
clone_size: few
d_call: -
v_call: TRBV20-1

cdr3_aa: CSVAPPGTANEKLFF
cdr3_nt: TGCAGCGTTGCACCCCCCGGGACAGCGAATGAAAAACTGTTTTTT
j_call: TRBJ1-4
clone_size: -
d_call: TRBD1
v_call: TRBV29-1

cdr3_aa: CASSATSGPYNEQFF
cdr3_nt: TGTGCCAGCAGCGCGACTAGCGGGCCCTACAATGAGCAGTTCTTC
j_call: TRBJ2-1
clone_size: many
d_call: TRBD2
v_call: TRBV7-3

cdr3_aa: CASSYSQGLQTQYF
cdr3_nt: TGTGCCAGCAGTTACAGCCAGGGGCTGCAGACCCAGTACTTC
j_call: TRBJ2-5
clone_size: many
d_call: -
v_call: TRBV6-6

cdr3_aa: CASSHSDRDNEQFF
cdr3_nt: TGTGCCAGCAGCCATTCGGACAGGGACAATGAGCAGTTCTTC
j_call: TRBJ2-1
clone_size: -
d_call: TRBD1
v_call: TRBV4-2

cdr3_aa: CASSLTSGRALAKNIQYF
cdr3_nt: TGTGCCAGCAGTCTAACTAGCGGGAGGGCCCTAGCCAAAAACATTCAGTACTTC
j_call: TRBJ2-4
clone_size: -
d_call: TRBD2
v_call: TRBV28

cdr3_aa: CSVEAGDALVFF
cdr3_nt: TGCAGCGTTGAAGCGGGAGACGCCCTGGTGTTCTTC
j_call: TRBJ2-1
clone_size: few
d_call: -
v_call: TRBV29-1

cdr3_aa: CSARDVVAGAYNEQFF
cdr3_nt: TGCAGTGCTAGAGATGTGGTAGCGGGAGCCTACAATGAGCAGTTCTTC
j_call: TRBJ2-1
clone_size: few
d_call: TRBD2
v_call: TRBV20-1

cdr3_aa: CASSQDRGLYNEQFF
cdr3_nt: TGCGCCAGCAGCCAAGATAGGGGACTTTACAATGAGCAGTTCTTC
j_call: TRBJ2-1
clone_size: few
d_call: -
v_call: TRBV4-1

cdr3_aa: CASSLDHGGYNEQFF
cdr3_nt: TGTGCCAGCAGCTTAGATCATGGGGGGTACAATGAGCAGTTCTTC
j_call: TRBJ2-1
clone_size: many
d_call: -
v_call: TRBV7-2